The source of this T cell receptor beta chain is a study of regulatory T cells in long-lasting Graves disease. This clonotype occurred many times. The V and J ends lost 4 bases and 4 bases respectively, with 15 bases between them. Germline CDR1 reads LGHDT; CDR2 reads YNNKEL (reference sequence). CDR3 length: 15 residues. Sequencing libraries for TCR beta were prepared with iRepertoire HTBI primers and Arm-PCR of CDR3 regions. Using its own MiXCR run on the multiplex PCR reads, TCRdb lists one record per CDR3 protein. The sample shows 380,000 or so distinct CDR3 sequences, 16% of them seen only once. Time point indicated: newly diagnosed GD, antithyroid drugs for less than 3 months. Preparation of the TCR library used RNA extracted from PBMCs. Those enrolled as patients came out of an endocrinology department in Xi'an, China. A blood draw put about 9.9 milliliters of peripheral blood into EDTA tubes.

These data were also filed under a second study, of T cells in Graves' hyperthyroidism and ophthalmopathy. That work states: With the HTBI primer set, the TCR CDR3 went through a first round of RT-PCR.

The V and J genes are TRBV3-1 and TRBJ2-3; weak D call: TRBD2 (7 bases). The clonotype comes from a woman between 18 and 29 years old with Graves disease. Here the sequenced sample was peripheral blood mononuclear cells (PBMCs), taken at new diagnosis, from a patient treated with antithyroid drugs. In DNA form, the CDR3 reads TGTGCCAGCAGCCCTGGGGGGGCCTTGGCAGATACGCAGTATTTT. Translation gives CASSPGGALADTQYF.